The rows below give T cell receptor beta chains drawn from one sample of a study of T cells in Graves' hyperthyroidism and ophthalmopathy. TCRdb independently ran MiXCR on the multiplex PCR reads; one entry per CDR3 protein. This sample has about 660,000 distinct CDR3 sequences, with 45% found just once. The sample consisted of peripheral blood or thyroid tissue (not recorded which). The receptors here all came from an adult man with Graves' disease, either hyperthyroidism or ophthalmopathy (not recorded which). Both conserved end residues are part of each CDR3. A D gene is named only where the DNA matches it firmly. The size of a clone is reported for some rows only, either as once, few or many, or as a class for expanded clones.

cdr3_aa: CATSWDRGNTIYF; cdr3_nt: TGTGCCACCAGCTGGGATAGGGGAAACACCATATATTTT; clone_size: -; d_call: -; v_call: TRBV15; j_call: TRBJ1-3
cdr3_aa: CSARHPAGQETQYF; cdr3_nt: TGCAGTGCTAGACACCCGGCAGGACAAGAGACCCAGTACTTC; clone_size: few; d_call: -; v_call: TRBV20-1; j_call: TRBJ2-5
cdr3_aa: CSVGRTNTEAFF; cdr3_nt: TGCAGCGTTGGCAGGACGAACACTGAAGCTTTCTTT; clone_size: many; d_call: -; v_call: TRBV29-1; j_call: TRBJ1-1
cdr3_aa: CASSLSQGVQEQYF; cdr3_nt: TGCGCCAGCAGCTTGAGTCAGGGGGTGCAAGAGCAGTACTTC; clone_size: -; d_call: TRBD1; v_call: TRBV5-1; j_call: TRBJ2-7
cdr3_aa: CASSENGQGVGDEQYF; cdr3_nt: TGTGCCAGCAGTGAAAACGGACAGGGAGTAGGGGACGAGCAGTACTTC; clone_size: many; d_call: TRBD1; v_call: TRBV2; j_call: TRBJ2-7
cdr3_aa: CASSIFGQTYEQYF; cdr3_nt: TGTGCCAGTAGTATTTTCGGACAGACCTACGAGCAGTACTTC; clone_size: -; d_call: -; v_call: TRBV19; j_call: TRBJ2-7
cdr3_aa: CAISESNRGARQPQHF; cdr3_nt: TGTGCCATCAGTGAGTCCAATCGGGGGGCAAGGCAGCCCCAGCATTTT; clone_size: -; d_call: -; v_call: TRBV10-3; j_call: TRBJ1-5
cdr3_aa: CASSLAHRDTEAFF; cdr3_nt: TGTGCCAGCAGCTTAGCGCATAGGGACACTGAAGCTTTCTTT; clone_size: few; d_call: -; v_call: TRBV7-9; j_call: TRBJ1-1
cdr3_aa: CSAMDSNNSPLHF; cdr3_nt: TGCAGCGCCATGGACAGCAATAATTCACCCCTCCACTTT; clone_size: -; d_call: -; v_call: TRBV29-1; j_call: TRBJ1-6
cdr3_aa: CASSSKNEKLFF; cdr3_nt: TGTGCCAGCAGTTCGAAAAATGAAAAACTGTTTTTT; clone_size: once; d_call: -; v_call: TRBV6-5; j_call: TRBJ1-4
cdr3_aa: CSARTGDWETQYF; cdr3_nt: TGCAGCGCCCGGACAGGGGATTGGGAGACCCAGTACTTC; clone_size: -; d_call: TRBD1; v_call: TRBV29-1; j_call: TRBJ2-5
cdr3_aa: CASSGQYNSPLHF; cdr3_nt: TGTGCCAGCAGCGGACAGTACAATTCACCCCTCCACTTT; clone_size: many; d_call: -; v_call: TRBV9; j_call: TRBJ1-6
cdr3_aa: CATQGQGAVNQPQHF; cdr3_nt: TGTGCCACCCAGGGACAGGGGGCGGTCAATCAGCCCCAGCATTTT; clone_size: few; d_call: TRBD1; v_call: TRBV19; j_call: TRBJ1-5
cdr3_aa: CASSLAPGTIYEQYF; cdr3_nt: TGTGCTAGCAGCTTAGCTCCCGGGACTATTTACGAGCAGTACTTC; clone_size: few; d_call: TRBD2; v_call: TRBV7-7; j_call: TRBJ2-7
cdr3_aa: CASSPRDGTYEQYF; cdr3_nt: TGTGCCAGCAGCCCACGGGACGGGACCTACGAGCAGTACTTC; clone_size: many; d_call: -; v_call: TRBV7-9; j_call: TRBJ2-7
cdr3_aa: CASSQTGTGYTF; cdr3_nt: TGTGCCAGCAGCCAAACGGGTACTGGCTACACCTTC; clone_size: -; d_call: -; v_call: TRBV7-9; j_call: TRBJ1-2
cdr3_aa: CAHTQAGYGYTF; cdr3_nt: TGTGCCCATACTCAAGCGGGCTATGGCTACACCTTC; clone_size: -; d_call: -; v_call: TRBV6-6; j_call: TRBJ1-2
cdr3_aa: CASSYRVRGRYEQYF; cdr3_nt: TGTGCCAGCAGCTATCGGGTGAGGGGGCGGTACGAGCAGTACTTC; clone_size: few; d_call: TRBD1; v_call: TRBV7-9; j_call: TRBJ2-7
cdr3_aa: CSVEDLYGYTF; cdr3_nt: TGCAGCGTTGAAGATCTCTATGGCTACACCTTC; clone_size: many; d_call: -; v_call: TRBV29-1; j_call: TRBJ1-2
cdr3_aa: CASSLVGQGQETQYF; cdr3_nt: TGTGCCAGCAGCTTAGTAGGACAGGGTCAAGAGACCCAGTACTTC; clone_size: many; d_call: TRBD1; v_call: TRBV7-8; j_call: TRBJ2-5
cdr3_aa: CASSPQGAYQETQYF; cdr3_nt: TGTGCCAGTAGCCCCCAGGGGGCGTACCAAGAGACCCAGTACTTC; clone_size: once; d_call: TRBD1; v_call: TRBV7-9; j_call: TRBJ2-5
cdr3_aa: CATSDLRVTYEKLFF; cdr3_nt: TGTGCCACCAGTGATTTGCGGGTTACCTATGAAAAACTGTTTTTT; clone_size: once; d_call: -; v_call: TRBV24-1; j_call: TRBJ1-4
cdr3_aa: CASSLVLHPPQPQHF; cdr3_nt: TGTGCCAGCAGCTTAGTTTTGCACCCCCCACAGCCCCAGCATTTT; clone_size: few; d_call: -; v_call: TRBV7-2; j_call: TRBJ1-5
cdr3_aa: CASSLAGQGAEAFF; cdr3_nt: TGCGCCAGCAGCTTGGCTGGACAGGGGGCTGAAGCTTTCTTT; clone_size: few; d_call: TRBD1; v_call: TRBV5-1; j_call: TRBJ1-1
cdr3_aa: CASSRPGYTEAFF; cdr3_nt: TGTGCCAGCAGTCGACCCGGGTACACTGAAGCTTTCTTT; clone_size: -; d_call: -; v_call: TRBV7-2; j_call: TRBJ1-1
cdr3_aa: CSAAIQGTGELFF; cdr3_nt: TGCAGCGCGGCCATTCAAGGCACCGGGGAGCTGTTTTTT; clone_size: -; d_call: -; v_call: TRBV29-1; j_call: TRBJ2-2
cdr3_aa: CASSLPRGANEKLFF; cdr3_nt: TGTGCCAGCAGCTTACCGAGGGGTGCTAATGAAAAACTGTTTTTT; clone_size: -; d_call: -; v_call: TRBV7-8; j_call: TRBJ1-4
cdr3_aa: CASSWGERVAGYTF; cdr3_nt: TGTGCCAGCAGCTGGGGGGAGAGGGTGGCTGGCTACACCTTC; clone_size: -; d_call: -; v_call: TRBV7-8; j_call: TRBJ1-2
cdr3_aa: CASNTGGTNSPLHF; cdr3_nt: TGTGCCAGTAACACAGGGGGAACGAATTCACCCCTCCACTTT; clone_size: many; d_call: TRBD1; v_call: TRBV19; j_call: TRBJ1-6
cdr3_aa: CATSDLRQGQYF; cdr3_nt: TGTGCCACCAGTGATTTGCGGCAGGGGCAGTACTTC; clone_size: -; d_call: -; v_call: TRBV7-8; j_call: TRBJ2-7
cdr3_aa: CASSEYGNTIYF; cdr3_nt: TGTGCCAGCAGTGAATACGGAAACACCATATATTTT; clone_size: many; d_call: -; v_call: TRBV6-1; j_call: TRBJ1-3
cdr3_aa: CAGSLAGGQPQHF; cdr3_nt: TGTGCCGGCAGTTTAGCAGGGGGTCAGCCCCAGCATTTT; clone_size: -; d_call: TRBD1; v_call: TRBV2; j_call: TRBJ1-5
cdr3_aa: CSVEDLGRGGNYGYTF; cdr3_nt: TGCAGCGTTGAAGATCTGGGGAGAGGCGGAAACTATGGCTACACCTTC; clone_size: once; d_call: -; v_call: TRBV29-1; j_call: TRBJ1-2
cdr3_aa: CASSLTTGSTEAFF; cdr3_nt: TGTGCCAGCAGCTTAACGACAGGGAGCACTGAAGCTTTCTTT; clone_size: many; d_call: TRBD1; v_call: TRBV7-8; j_call: TRBJ1-1
cdr3_aa: CSVGTGVDGYTF; cdr3_nt: TGCAGCGTTGGGACAGGGGTTGACGGCTACACCTTC; clone_size: -; d_call: TRBD1; v_call: TRBV29-1; j_call: TRBJ1-2
cdr3_aa: CASSRTSGRPQSGELFF; cdr3_nt: TGTGCCAGCAGCCGGACTAGCGGGAGACCGCAGTCCGGGGAGCTGTTTTTT; clone_size: -; d_call: TRBD2; v_call: TRBV7-6; j_call: TRBJ2-2
cdr3_aa: CASDRTNTEAFF; cdr3_nt: TGTGCCAGCGACAGGACGAACACTGAAGCTTTCTTT; clone_size: many; d_call: -; v_call: TRBV2; j_call: TRBJ1-1
cdr3_aa: CASTRTGGEQYF; cdr3_nt: TGTGCCAGCACAAGGACAGGGGGCGAGCAGTACTTC; clone_size: -; d_call: TRBD1; v_call: TRBV6-1; j_call: TRBJ2-7
cdr3_aa: CSAVSDNSYGYTF; cdr3_nt: TGCAGTGCTGTATCAGACAATTCCTATGGCTACACCTTC; clone_size: few; d_call: -; v_call: TRBV20-1; j_call: TRBJ1-2
cdr3_aa: CSAREPGRYNSPLHF; cdr3_nt: TGCAGTGCTAGAGAGCCGGGGCGCTATAATTCACCCCTCCACTTT; clone_size: few; d_call: -; v_call: TRBV20-1; j_call: TRBJ1-6